What follows are 21 T cell receptor beta chains derived from one specimen sequenced in a study of response to subunit inactivated influenza vaccine. TCRdb reanalysed the RT-PCR reads using MiXCR and keeps one entry per CDR3 protein. The data contain about 190,000 distinct CDR3 sequences, approximately 15% of them singletons. Specimen: CD8+ T cells sorted from PBMCs, collected around 5 days after vaccination. The receptors were gathered from a man aged 50 to 59 who received an inactivated influenza vaccine.

This clonotype was observed many times. This chain uses TRBV6-2 or TRBV6-3 with TRBJ2-2; D is unresolved. CDR3 size: 12 residues. Trimming left V 2 bases short and J 5 bases short, with 3 bases between. Germline V gives CDR1 MNHEY, CDR2 SVGEGT. The CDR3 reads CASSYRTGELFF. The DNA of the CDR3 is TGTGCCAGCAGTTACAGAACCGGGGAGCTGTTTTTT.

This clonotype has at least ten counts. This chain uses TRBV6-1 with TRBJ1-1; D perhaps matches TRBD1 (6 bases). The ends were cut back, 5 bases at V and 4 bases at J, with 14 bases in the middle. The germline V gene encodes CDR1 MNHNS and CDR2 SASEGT. CDR3 length: 14 amino acids. The CDR3 coding sequence is TGTGCCAGCAGTCTCCCAGGACAGATCACTGAAGCTTTCTTT. Its translation is CASSLPGQITEAFF.

This clonotype was recorded a few times. The chain couples TRBV6-5 to TRBJ2-1, with D possibly matching TRBD2 (5 bases). The CDR3 runs 15 residues. The germline CDR1 and CDR2 sequences are MNHEY and SVGAGI. Trimming shortened V by 2 bases and J by 6 bases, and 14 bases separated the two germline ends. The CDR3 nucleotides are TGTGCCAGCAGTTACAGATTGGAGCGGCCCAATGAGCAGTTCTTC. Translating gives CASSYRLERPNEQFF.

This clonotype was recorded at least ten times. This rearrangement joins TRBV12-3 or TRBV12-4 to TRBJ2-1; TRBD1 agrees at 8 bases. CDR3 size: 13 residues. With V trimmed by 5 bases and J by 6 bases, 3 bases remained unmatched. The CDR3 coding sequence is TGTGCCAGCAGTCTCGGACAGGGCAATGAGCAGTTCTTC. As protein: CASSLGQGNEQFF.

The chain links TRBV14 to TRBJ2-7; the match to TRBD1 covers 9 bases. J gave up 5 bases and V 4 bases, and 12 bases lay outside the gene matches. The germline V gene encodes CDR1 SGHDN and CDR2 FVKESK. This CDR3 contains 16 residues. The CDR3 DNA is TGTGCCAGCAGCCTGTCTGGGACAGGGAGTGGAAACGAGCAGTACTTC. As protein: CASSLSGTGSGNEQYF.

Notes on this clonotype: No conserved phenylalanine or tryptophan ends this CDR3, so it is likely a read error. The limits of the CDR3 on the DNA are not certain, so only TCRdb's listed CDR3 is given. This chain's CDR3 is CASYGVLAGI. J is TRBJ2-7 and V is TRBV27; the table assigns TRBD2, which was not confirmed against the DNA. CDR1 and CDR2 (germline): MNHEY, SMNVEV (reference sequence). The CDR3 comprises 10 residues, both ends counted.

The chain links TRBV20-1 to TRBJ2-1, with 11 bases lining up with TRBD2. J was trimmed by 8 bases and V by 6 bases; bases with no gene match: 12. Per the germline V gene, CDR1 is DFQATT and CDR2 is SNEGSKA (reference sequence). This CDR3 is 15 amino acids long. CDR3 protein: CSAELSGRAGYEQFF. The CDR3 bases are TGCAGTGCCGAGCTTAGCGGGAGGGCTGGCTATGAGCAGTTCTTC.

The chain carries TRBV29-1 and TRBJ2-3; TRBD2 might be the D (6 bases). The V end was cut by 0 bases, the J end by 1 base, with 23 bases between. CDR3 length: 19 residues. Germline lookup yields CDR1 SQVTM and CDR2 ANQGSEA. The CDR3 DNA reads as TGCAGCGTTGAAGACCACCTTCTCCGGGGGATGAGGGGCACAGATACGCAGTATTTT. It translates to CSVEDHLLRGMRGTDTQYF.

This clonotype has ten or more counts. The chain recombines TRBV3-1 with TRBJ2-1, with 11 bases matching TRBD2. Germline assignment: CDR1 LGHDT and CDR2 YNNKEL (reference sequence). The CDR3 totals 15 residues. V shed 4 bases and J 8 bases; nucleotides not matched to a gene: 7. CDR3 bases: TGTGCCAGCAGCCTAACTAGCGGGAGTTTTGATGAGCAGTTCTTC. It codes for CASSLTSGSFDEQFF.

This clonotype was counted only a few times. V gene TRBV6-5 combines with J gene TRBJ2-7; no definite D call. Germline lookup yields CDR1 MNHEY and CDR2 SVGAGI. This CDR3 has 15 amino acids. The ends were cut back, 0 bases at V and 0 bases at J, with 9 bases in the middle. CDR3 bases: TGTGCCAGCAGTTACTCGGACGGCAGCTCCTACGAGCAGTACTTC. As protein: CASSYSDGSSYEQYF.

There are a few counts of this clonotype. J is TRBJ1-2 and V is TRBV30; TRBD1 is a possible D gene (6 bases). Trimming removed 3 bases at V and 8 bases at J, with 22 bases between. Germline V gene lookup returns CDR1 GTSNPN and CDR2 SVGIG (reference sequence). This CDR3 is 15 amino acids long. The CDR3 here is CAWRGLTGHLRGYTF. CDR3 sequence (DNA): TGTGCCTGGAGAGGATTGACAGGACACTTGCGCGGCTACACCTTC. The full variable domain, its missing parts supplied by reference TRBV30 and TRBJ1-2, is SQTIHQWPATLVQPVGSPLSLECTVEGTSNPNLYWYRQAAGRGLQLLFYSVGIGQISSEVPQNLSASRPQDRQFILSSKKLLLSDSGFYLCAWRGLTGHLRGYTFGSGTRLTVV.

This clonotype was seen only a few times. V usage is TRBV7-8 and J usage is TRBJ2-3; 7 nucleotides line up with TRBD2. Trimming took 5 bases from V and 0 from J; bases not matched to a gene: 14. Germline CDR1 SGHVS, CDR2 FQNEAQ. This CDR3 comprises 18 residues. The CDR3 DNA follows: TGTGCCAGCAGCCCACGAAGGGGAAGCGGGAAAAGCACAGATACGCAGTATTTT. Its translation is CASSPRRGSGKSTDTQYF.

The chain uses TRBV10-3 and TRBJ2-3; 12 nucleotides agree with TRBD2. This CDR3 is built from 13 residues. The trim removed 7 bases at V and 5 bases at J, leaving 1 base unmatched. Germline-derived CDR1 and CDR2 are ENHRY and SYGVKD. The CDR3 nucleotides read TGTGCCATCAAGACTAGCGGGGGAGATACGCAGTATTTT. This encodes CAIKTSGGDTQYF.

This clonotype was observed a handful of times. The V gene is TRBV12-3 or TRBV12-4, the J gene TRBJ1-1; TRBD1 matches 9 bases. CDR3 size: 15 residues. V was clipped by 6 bases and J by 3 bases; unmatched bases: 8. The CDR3 sequence is CASRATGGGYTEAFF. CDR3 DNA: TGTGCCAGCAGGGCAACAGGGGGCGGGTACACTGAAGCTTTCTTT.

This clonotype came up a few times. The CDR3 loop reads CASSPRDLVWDTQYF. The CDR3 nucleotides read TGTGCCAGCAGCCCCCGAGACCTAGTTTGGGATACGCAGTATTTT. The J gene is TRBJ2-3, the V gene TRBV6-1; D is unclear. The CDR3 is 15 residues long. Germline V gives CDR1 MNHNS, CDR2 SASEGT. Deletions cut 6 bases from V and 6 bases from J, with 19 bases between.

The chain uses TRBV4-2 and TRBJ1-1; no clear D gene. CDR1 is LGHNA, CDR2 YNFKEQ, per germline. The CDR3 runs 15 residues. Trimming left V 2 bases short and J 4 bases short, with 14 bases between. The DNA of the CDR3 is TGTGCCAGCAGCCAACAACGGGTGGCCCTCACTGAAGCTTTCTTT. Its protein is CASSQQRVALTEAFF.

This chain connects TRBV7-8 to TRBJ2-5, with D possibly TRBD2 on 7 matching bases. V lost 3 bases and J 4 bases, leaving 15 bases between the germline ends. The CDR3 totals 15 residues. Germline CDR1 SGHVS, CDR2 FQNEAQ. The DNA of the CDR3 is TGTGCCAGCAGCTTCGGGGGCGGGAGTGGAGAGACCCAGTACTTC. Amino acid sequence: CASSFGGGSGETQYF.

The chain has TRBV18 and TRBJ1-1; D gene ambiguous. The CDR3 is made up of 15 amino acids. V lost 3 bases and J lost 5, with 16 bases in between. Looked up from germline, CDR1 is KGHSH and CDR2 is LQKENI. The CDR3 DNA reads TGTGCCAGCTCACCCTTCTCCGGAGATGGAACTGAAGCTTTCTTT. It encodes CASSPFSGDGTEAFF.

This clonotype has more than one count but fewer than ten. The chain employs TRBV5-1 and TRBJ2-7; D ambiguous. CDR3 length equals 14 residues. Germline lookup yields CDR1 SGHRS and CDR2 YFSETQ. V was cut by 0 bases and J by 2 bases, with 9 bases left in between. The CDR3 nucleotides are TGCGCCAGCAGCTTGGTTACCAACGCCTACGAGCAGTACTTC. Translated, it gives CASSLVTNAYEQYF.

This clonotype was observed at least ten times. CDR3 nucleotide sequence: TGTGCCAGCAGCTCGCGGCAGACGACAGCTAACTATGGCTACACCTTC. It translates to CASSSRQTTANYGYTF. This sequence joins TRBV5-5 and TRBJ1-2; tentatively, D is TRBD1 (5 bases). Germline assignment: CDR1 SGHKS and CDR2 YYEKEE (reference sequence). The V end was cut by 3 bases, the J end by 0 bases, with 15 bases between. The CDR3 is 16 amino acids.

This chain connects TRBV12-3 or TRBV12-4 to TRBJ2-2; D gene ambiguous. The V end lost 2 bases, the J end lost 6 bases, and 10 bases lay between the germline ends. The CDR3 loop spans 14 amino acids. As DNA, the CDR3 is TGTGCCAGCAGTTTACCGAGCGACCCCGGGGAGCTGTTTTTT. This codes for CASSLPSDPGELFF.